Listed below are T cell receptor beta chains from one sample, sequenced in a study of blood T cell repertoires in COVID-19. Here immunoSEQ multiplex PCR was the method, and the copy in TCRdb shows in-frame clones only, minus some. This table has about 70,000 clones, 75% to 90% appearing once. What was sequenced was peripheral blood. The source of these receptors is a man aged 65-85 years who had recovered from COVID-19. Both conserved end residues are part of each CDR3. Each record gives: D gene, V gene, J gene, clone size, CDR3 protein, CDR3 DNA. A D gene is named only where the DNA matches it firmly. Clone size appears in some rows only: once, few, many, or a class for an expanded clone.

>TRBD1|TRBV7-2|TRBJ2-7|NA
CASSPRTGDIYEQYF
TGTGCCAGCAGCCCGCGGACAGGGGATATCTACGAGCAGTACTTC
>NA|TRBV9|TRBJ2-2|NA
CASSSRPLRSIQNTGELFF
TGTGCCAGCAGCTCCCGCCCGCTCAGGTCTATACAAAACACCGGGGAGCTGTTTTTT
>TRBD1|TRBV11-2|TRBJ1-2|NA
CASSLTGMDGYTF
TGTGCCAGCAGCTTGACAGGGATGGATGGCTACACCTTC
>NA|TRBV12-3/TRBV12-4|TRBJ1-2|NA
CASSLSDSGYTF
TGTGCCAGCAGTTTGTCGGACTCCGGCTACACCTTC
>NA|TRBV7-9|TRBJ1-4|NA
CASKLDMGELFF
TGTGCCAGCAAGTTAGACATGGGAGAACTGTTTTTT
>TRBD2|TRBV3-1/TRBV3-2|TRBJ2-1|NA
CASSQGASGRGNEQFF
TGTGCCAGCAGCCAAGGGGCTAGCGGGAGGGGCAATGAGCAGTTCTTC
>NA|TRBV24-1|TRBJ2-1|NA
CATSGTSSYNEQFF
TGTGCCACCAGTGGAACAAGCTCCTACAATGAGCAGTTCTTC
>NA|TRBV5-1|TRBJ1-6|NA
CASSSGNSPLHF
TGCGCCAGCAGCTCGGGAAATTCACCCCTCCACTTT
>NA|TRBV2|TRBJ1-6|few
CASSEDIPLNSPLHF
TGTGCCAGCAGTGAAGACATCCCGCTCAATTCACCCCTCCACTTT
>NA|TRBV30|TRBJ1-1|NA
CAWSSTGGTEAFF
TGTGCCTGGAGTTCGACCGGGGGGACTGAAGCTTTCTTT
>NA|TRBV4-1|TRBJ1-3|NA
CASSQEGTTNSGNTIYF
TGCGCCAGCAGCCAAGAAGGGACAACAAACTCTGGAAACACCATATATTTT
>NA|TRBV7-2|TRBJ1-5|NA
CASSASGRQPQHF
TGTGCCAGCAGCGCCTCAGGGAGGCAGCCCCAGCATTTT
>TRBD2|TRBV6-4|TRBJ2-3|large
CASSDAAGESTDTQYF
TGTGCCAGCAGTGACGCCGCGGGGGAAAGCACAGATACGCAGTATTTT
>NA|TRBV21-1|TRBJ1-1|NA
CASSNREGENTEAFF
TGTGCCAGCAGCAATAGGGAAGGGGAGAACACTGAAGCTTTCTTT
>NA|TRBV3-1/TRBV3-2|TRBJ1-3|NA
CASSQGGWGNTIYF
TGTGCCAGCAGCCAAGGAGGGTGGGGAAACACCATATATTTT
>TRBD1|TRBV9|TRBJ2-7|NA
CASSVGALTGVAAMVYEQYF
TGTGCCAGCAGCGTAGGAGCCTTGACAGGGGTAGCGGCGATGGTCTACGAGCAGTACTTC
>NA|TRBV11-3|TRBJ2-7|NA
CASSLATRGEQYF
TGTGCCAGCAGCTTAGCGACACGTGGCGAGCAGTACTTC
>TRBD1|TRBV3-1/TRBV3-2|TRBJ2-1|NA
CASSQLWERTGGYQEQFF
TGTGCCAGCAGCCAATTGTGGGAGAGGACAGGGGGCTATCAGGAGCAGTTCTTC
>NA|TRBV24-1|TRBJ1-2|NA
CATSGGSNYGYTF
TGTGCCACCAGTGGGGGCAGTAACTATGGCTACACCTTC
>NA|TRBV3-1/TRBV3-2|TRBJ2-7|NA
CASSQDYQGGSYEQYF
TGTGCCAGCAGCCAAGATTACCAGGGGGGCTCCTACGAGCAGTACTTC
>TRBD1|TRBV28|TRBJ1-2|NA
CASRRDRVNYGYTF
TGTGCCAGCAGGAGGGACAGAGTTAACTATGGCTACACCTTC
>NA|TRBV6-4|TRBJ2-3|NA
CASSRGALSTDTQYF
TGTGCCAGCAGCCGGGGGGCCTTGAGCACAGATACGCAGTATTTT
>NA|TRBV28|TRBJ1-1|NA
CASSFGEAEAFF
TGTGCCAGCAGTTTCGGGGAGGCTGAAGCTTTCTTT
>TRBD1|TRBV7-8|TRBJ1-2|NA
CASSRQGGGNYGYTF
TGTGCCAGCAGCCGACAGGGAGGGGGTAACTATGGCTACACCTTC
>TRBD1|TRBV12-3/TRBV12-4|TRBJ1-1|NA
CASSFSEDRAFF
TGTGCCAGCAGTTTTTCCGAGGACAGGGCTTTCTTT
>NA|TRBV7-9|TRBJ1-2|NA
CASSPHGGGYTF
TGTGCCAGCAGCCCCCACGGGGGTGGCTACACCTTC
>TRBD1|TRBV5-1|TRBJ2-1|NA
CASSLGTGDNEQFF
TGCGCCAGCAGCTTGGGGACAGGCGACAATGAGCAGTTCTTC
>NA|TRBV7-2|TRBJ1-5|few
CASSLSVGRDNQPQHF
TGTGCCAGCAGCCTCTCCGTGGGCAGGGACAATCAGCCCCAGCATTTT
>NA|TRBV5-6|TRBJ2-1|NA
CASSHLRSSYNEQFF
TGTGCCAGCAGCCACCTTAGGAGCTCCTACAATGAGCAGTTCTTC
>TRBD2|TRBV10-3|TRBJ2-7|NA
CAISDTIAGVTYEQYF
TGTGCCATCAGTGACACCATTGCGGGAGTGACCTACGAGCAGTACTTC
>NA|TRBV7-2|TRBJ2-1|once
CASSLDPQGNEQFF
TGTGCCAGCAGCTTAGACCCGCAGGGCAATGAGCAGTTCTTC
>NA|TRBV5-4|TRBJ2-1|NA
CASSLQTSAYNEQFF
TGTGCCAGCAGCTTACAGACATCTGCCTACAATGAGCAGTTCTTC
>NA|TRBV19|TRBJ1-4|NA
CASSFRAMGVTEKLFF
TGTGCCAGTAGTTTCAGGGCGATGGGTGTTACTGAAAAACTGTTTTTT
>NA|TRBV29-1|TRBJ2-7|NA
CSVGVVSGVGGAPEQYF
TGCAGCGTTGGAGTGGTGTCAGGGGTTGGGGGGGCACCCGAGCAGTACTTC
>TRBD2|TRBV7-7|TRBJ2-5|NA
CASSRLGGGEETQYF
TGTGCCAGCAGCCGATTGGGCGGGGGGGAAGAGACCCAGTACTTC
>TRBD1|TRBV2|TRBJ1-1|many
CASSEDRGRTEAFF
TGTGCCAGCAGTGAAGACAGGGGGCGGACTGAAGCTTTCTTT
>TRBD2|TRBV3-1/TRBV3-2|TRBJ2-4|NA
CASSQDRAGLAKNIQYF
TGTGCCAGCAGCCAAGATCGAGCGGGGCTAGCCAAAAACATTCAGTACTTC
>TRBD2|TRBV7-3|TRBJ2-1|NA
CASSVSGAYSYNEQFF
TGTGCCAGCAGCGTTAGCGGGGCCTACTCCTACAATGAGCAGTTCTTC
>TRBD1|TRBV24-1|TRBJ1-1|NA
CATSWDRGWVNTEAFF
TGTGCCACCAGTTGGGACAGGGGATGGGTGAACACTGAAGCTTTCTTT
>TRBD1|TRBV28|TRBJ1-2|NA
CASSSGDRNYGYTF
TGTGCCAGCAGTTCCGGGGACAGGAACTATGGCTACACCTTC
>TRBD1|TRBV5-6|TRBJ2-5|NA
CASSFSGTEETQYF
TGTGCCAGCAGCTTCTCCGGGACAGAAGAGACCCAGTACTTC
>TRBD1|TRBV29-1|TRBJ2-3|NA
CSVENRDRGPPYTDTQYF
TGCAGCGTTGAGAACCGGGACAGGGGGCCCCCTTACACAGATACGCAGTATTTT
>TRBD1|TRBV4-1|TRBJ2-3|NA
CASSQWTGPFTDTQYF
TGCGCCAGCAGCCAGTGGACAGGGCCCTTCACAGATACGCAGTATTTT
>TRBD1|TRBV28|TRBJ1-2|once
CASSFRQGMGSYGYTF
TGTGCCAGCAGTTTCAGACAGGGGATGGGGAGCTATGGCTACACCTTC
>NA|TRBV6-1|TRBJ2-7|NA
CASSEVSGGLRQYF
TGTGCCAGCAGTGAAGTAAGCGGAGGGCTAAGGCAGTACTTC